Shown below are 14 T cell receptor beta chains from a single sample sequenced in a study of shared clonotypes between healthy human individuals. The protocol was immunoSEQ multiplex PCR, while the TCRdb copy is restricted to in-frame clones and leaves out a portion. Among approximately 2,300,000 clones listed, just under 95% were seen once. Material for sequencing was naive CD4+ T cells from PBMCs. Subset indicated: CD45RA+ positively selected. These receptor sequences come from a man aged 18 to 30 in good health. Some clones in this sample may be carry-over from other donors' samples.

The chain couples TRBV4-2 to TRBJ2-1; D gene ambiguous. The CDR3 has 15 residues. V was pared by 1 base and J by 4 bases, with 11 bases between. CDR1 is LGHNA, CDR2 YNFKEQ, per germline. The CDR3 is CASSQVGYEYNEQFF. The CDR3 DNA reads TGTGCCAGCAGCCAAGTAGGATATGAGTACAATGAGCAGTTCTTC.

This clone is a singleton in its sample. The chain employs TRBV5-1 and TRBJ2-7; D unclear. This CDR3 region has 14 residues. CDR1 and CDR2 from the germline V gene are SGHRS and YFSETQ. V was cut by 0 bases and J by 2 bases, with 9 bases left in between. The CDR3 here is CASSLDSATYEQYF. The DNA for the CDR3 is TGCGCCAGCAGCTTGGACAGTGCCACCTACGAGCAGTACTTC.

The chain recombines TRBV28 with TRBJ1-2; 7 positions agree with TRBD1. This CDR3 is built from 15 residues. V dropped 3 bases and J dropped 3; count of bases not matched to a gene: 7. Germline V gives CDR1 MDHEN, CDR2 SYDVKM. CDR3 loop: CASSLNTGADYGYTF. The CDR3 region has the DNA TGTGCCAGCAGTTTGAACACAGGGGCCGACTATGGCTACACCTTC.

This clone was recorded once. This chain links TRBV7-9 with TRBJ1-1, with 7 bases fitting TRBD1. The germline CDR1 and CDR2 sequences are SEHNR and FQNEAQ (reference sequence). Trimming removed 5 bases from V and 6 bases from J; junction bases left unmatched: 15. The CDR3 totals 16 residues. Here the CDR3 DNA reads TGTGCCAGCAGCCGAAAACGACGACAGGGTAATCCTGAAGCTTTCTTT. This encodes CASSRKRRQGNPEAFF. The complete variable domain, with remaining parts taken from reference TRBV7-9 and TRBJ1-1, reads DTGVSQNPRHKITKRGQNVTFRCDPISEHNRLYWYRQTLGQGPEFLTYFQNEAQLEKSRLLSDRFSAERPKGSFSTLEIQRTEQGDSAMYLCASSRKRRQGNPEAFFGQGTRLTVV.

This chain links TRBV5-1 with TRBJ2-1; maybe TRBD1 (6 bases). This CDR3 region has 12 residues. Trimming shortened V by 2 bases and J by 11 bases, and 11 bases separated the two germline ends. CDR1 is SGHRS and CDR2 is YFSETQ in the germline V gene. The CDR3, as DNA: TGCGCCAGCAGCTTCCCCACAGGGAAGCAGTTCTTC. Residues: CASSFPTGKQFF.

The chain employs TRBV15 and TRBJ2-2; TRBD2 agrees at 13 bases. This CDR3 is 17 amino acids long. After removal of 2 bases from V and 6 bases from J, the junction contained 6 bases not matched to a gene. Germline V gives CDR1 LNHNV, CDR2 YYDKDF (reference sequence). The CDR3: CATSRSTSGRAAGELFF. The CDR3 bases are TGTGCCACCAGCAGATCCACTAGCGGGAGGGCCGCCGGGGAGCTGTTTTTT.

The gene calls are TRBV29-1 and TRBJ1-2; D call uncertain. V was trimmed by 1 base and J by 4 bases, leaving 10 bases between them. The CDR3 totals 13 residues. Germline assignment: CDR1 SQVTM and CDR2 ANQGSEA. CDR3 in DNA: TGCAGCGTTGAAGTTCTGGCAAGCTATGGCTACACCTTC. It codes for CSVEVLASYGYTF. Full variable domain (remainder filled in from reference TRBV29-1 and TRBJ1-2): SAVISQKPSRDICQRGTSLTIQCQVDSQVTMMFWYRQQPGQSLTLIATANQGSEATYESGFVIDKFPISRPNLTFSTLTVSNMSPEDSSIYLCSVEVLASYGYTFGSGTRLTVV.

With regard to this clone: The sample holds other DNA sequences that translate to the same CDR3. The J gene is TRBJ2-2, the V gene TRBV5-1; D ambiguous. The CDR3 contains 13 residues. V dropped 5 bases and J dropped 5 bases, with 10 bases sitting between them. Germline lookup yields CDR1 SGHRS and CDR2 YFSETQ. This chain's CDR3 is CASSSDWTGELFF. CDR3 DNA sequence: TGCGCCAGCAGTTCCGACTGGACCGGGGAGCTGTTTTTT.

V gene TRBV6-1 combines with J gene TRBJ2-7; D may correspond to TRBD1 or TRBD2 (5 bases each). V lost 5 bases and J 0 bases, leaving 11 bases between the germline ends. Germline V gives CDR1 MNHNS, CDR2 SASEGT. The CDR3 is 14 amino acids. The CDR3 DNA reads as TGTGCCAGCAGTATGGGACCGATCTCCTACGAGCAGTACTTC. It codes for CASSMGPISYEQYF.

J is TRBJ2-2 and V is TRBV5-4; unclear D gene. CDR1 is SGHNT and CDR2 is YYREEE in the germline V gene (reference sequence). Trimming stripped 0 bases from V and 4 bases from J, with 1 base between. The CDR3 spans 12 residues. In DNA form, the CDR3 reads TGTGCCAGCAGCTTGGCCACCGGGGAGCTGTTTTTT. Translated: CASSLATGELFF.

The count of this clone is one. The chain recombines TRBV19 with TRBJ2-3; 8 nucleotides agree with TRBD1. Losses at the gene ends were 1 base for V and 6 bases for J; bases not matched to a gene: 6. The CDR3 has 15 residues. Germline V gene sequence: CDR1 LNHDA, CDR2 SQIVND (reference sequence). This CDR3 reads CASSIVGRGPDTQYF. CDR3 sequence (DNA): TGTGCCAGTAGTATAGTTGGCAGGGGGCCCGATACGCAGTATTTT.

The CDR3 loop reads CASSLGYRAGANVLTF. The CDR3 nucleotides read TGTGCCAGCAGCTTGGGATACAGGGCTGGGGCCAACGTCCTGACTTTC. This chain uses TRBV5-4 with TRBJ2-6, with D maybe TRBD1 (6 bases). Germline V CDR1 and CDR2: SGHNT, YYREEE (reference sequence). The CDR3 is 16 amino acids. The ends were cut back, 0 bases at V and 2 bases at J, with 9 bases in the middle.

The chain combines TRBV28 with TRBJ2-1; 8 bases align to TRBD2. The CDR3 sequence is 17 residues long. Germline V CDR1 and CDR2: MDHEN, SYDVKM. Trimming removed 7 bases from V and 0 bases from J; junction bases left unmatched: 11. CDR3 amino acids: CASTPFLREVSYNEQFF. As DNA, the CDR3 is TGTGCCAGCACCCCCTTTCTGCGGGAGGTCTCCTACAATGAGCAGTTCTTC.

The rearrangement uses TRBV2 and TRBJ2-7; 7 positions agree with TRBD2. After removal of 6 bases from V and 0 bases from J, the junction contained 5 bases not matched to a gene. Germline V CDR1 and CDR2: SNHLY, FYNNEI. The CDR3 sequence is 14 residues long. CDR3 nucleotides: TGTGCCAGCAGGCTAGCGGAAGACTCCTACGAGCAGTACTTC. As protein: CASRLAEDSYEQYF.